This TCR beta chain was retrieved from a study of regulatory T cells in long-lasting Graves disease. The overall study: Persistent cases were those of Graves' disease that involved over 5 years of antithyroid drugs with positive TSH receptor antibodies. Study-level results: When disease was persistent, TRBV28, TRBJ1-2 and TRBJ2-5 were the favored segments. Clonotypes that were public and shared totalled approximately 3,000 in persistent patients versus about 1,000 in new patients.

To make TCR beta libraries, researchers used iRepertoire HTBI primers and Arm-PCR of CDR3 regions. From the multiplex PCR reads, TCRdb called clonotypes with MiXCR, one entry per CDR3 protein. The table lists a few hundred thousand distinct CDR3 sequences, about 20% of them singletons. The time point is: persistent/refractory GD, antithyroid drugs over 5 years with positive TRAb. Following extraction of RNA from PBMCs, that RNA was used to make the TCR library. Clinicians diagnosed Graves' disease using American Thyroid Association guidelines. A word on this clonotype: No antigen is known for it. A much more abundant neighbour one base away suggests this may be a read error. This CDR3 is missing its conserved last phenylalanine or tryptophan, likely due to a read error.

Germline loops: CDR1 SEHNR, CDR2 FQNEAQ (reference sequence). Trimming pared 3 bases from V and 8 bases from J, leaving 13 bases between. The length of the CDR3 is 14 residues. The chain is built from TRBV7-9 and TRBJ1-4; TRBD1 might be the D (6 bases). The source is a female donor with Graves disease. This specimen was peripheral blood mononuclear cells (PBMCs), taken when the disease was refractory, from a patient treated with antithyroid drugs. Written as DNA, the CDR3 is TGTGCCAGCAGCTTCAAGGGGGACGGAGAAAAACTGTTTCTT. This codes for CASSFKGDGEKLFL.